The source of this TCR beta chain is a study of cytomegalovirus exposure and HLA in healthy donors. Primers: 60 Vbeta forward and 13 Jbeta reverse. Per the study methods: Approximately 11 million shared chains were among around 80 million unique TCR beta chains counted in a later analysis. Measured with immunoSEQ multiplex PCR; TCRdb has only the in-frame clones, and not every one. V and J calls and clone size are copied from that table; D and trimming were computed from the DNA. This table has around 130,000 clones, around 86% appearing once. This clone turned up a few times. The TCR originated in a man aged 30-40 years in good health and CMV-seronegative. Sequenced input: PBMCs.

Written as DNA, the CDR3 is TGTGCCTGGAGAGCCCGTAGGGGTGATGAAGCTTTCTTT. Amino acid sequence: CAWRARRGDEAFF. The chain couples TRBV30 to TRBJ1-1; D might be TRBD1 (5 bases). Germline values: CDR1 GTSNPN, CDR2 SVGIG (reference sequence). The CDR3 has 13 residues. V lost 3 bases, J lost 7 bases, and 15 bases lay in between. Filled out from reference TRBV30 and TRBJ1-1, the complete variable domain reads SQTIHQWPATLVQPVGSPLSLECTVEGTSNPNLYWYRQAAGRGLQLLFYSVGIGQISSEVPQNLSASRPQDRQFILSSKKLLLSDSGFYLCAWRARRGDEAFFGQGTRLTVV.